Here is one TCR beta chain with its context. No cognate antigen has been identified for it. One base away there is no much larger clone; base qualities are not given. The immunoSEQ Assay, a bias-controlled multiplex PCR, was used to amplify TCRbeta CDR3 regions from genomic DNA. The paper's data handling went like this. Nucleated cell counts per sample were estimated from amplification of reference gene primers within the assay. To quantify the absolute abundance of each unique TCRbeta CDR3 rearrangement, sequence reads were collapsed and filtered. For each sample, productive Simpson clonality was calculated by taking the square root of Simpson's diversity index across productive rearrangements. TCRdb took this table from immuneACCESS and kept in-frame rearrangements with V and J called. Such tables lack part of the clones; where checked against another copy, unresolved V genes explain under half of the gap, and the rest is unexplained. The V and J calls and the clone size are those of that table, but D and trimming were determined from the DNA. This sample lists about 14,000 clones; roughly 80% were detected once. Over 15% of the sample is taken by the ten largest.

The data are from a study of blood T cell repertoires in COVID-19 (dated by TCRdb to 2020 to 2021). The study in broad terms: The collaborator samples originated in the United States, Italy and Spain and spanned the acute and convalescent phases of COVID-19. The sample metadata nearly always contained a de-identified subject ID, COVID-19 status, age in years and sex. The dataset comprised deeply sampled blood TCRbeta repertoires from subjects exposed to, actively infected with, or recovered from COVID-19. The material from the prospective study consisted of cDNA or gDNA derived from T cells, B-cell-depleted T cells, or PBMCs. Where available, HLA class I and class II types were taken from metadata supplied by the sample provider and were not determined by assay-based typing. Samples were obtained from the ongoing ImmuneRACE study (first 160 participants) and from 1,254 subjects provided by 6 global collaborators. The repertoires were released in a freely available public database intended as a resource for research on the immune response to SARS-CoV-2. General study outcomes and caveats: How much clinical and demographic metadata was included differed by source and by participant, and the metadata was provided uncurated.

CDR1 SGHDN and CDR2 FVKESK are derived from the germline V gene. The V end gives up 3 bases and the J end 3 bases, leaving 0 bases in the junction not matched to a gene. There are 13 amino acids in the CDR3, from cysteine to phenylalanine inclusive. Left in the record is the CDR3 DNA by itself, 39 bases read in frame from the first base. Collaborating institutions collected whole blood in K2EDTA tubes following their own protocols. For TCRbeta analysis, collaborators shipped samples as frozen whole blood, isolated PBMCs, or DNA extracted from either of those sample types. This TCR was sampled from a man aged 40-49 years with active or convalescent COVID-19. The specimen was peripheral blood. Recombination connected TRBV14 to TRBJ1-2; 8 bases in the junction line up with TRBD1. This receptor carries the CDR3 CASSQTGDYGYTF. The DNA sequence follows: TGTGCCAGCAGCCAGACAGGGGACTATGGCTACACCTTC.